Shown below are 14 T cell receptor beta chains from a single sample sequenced in a study of cytomegalovirus exposure and HLA in healthy donors. PCR used 60 Vbeta primers and 13 Jbeta primers. Here immunoSEQ multiplex PCR was the method, and the copy in TCRdb shows in-frame clones only, minus some. The sample records about 200,000 clones, 80% to 90% being singletons. The sequenced sample consisted of PBMCs. These receptor sequences come from a young man in good health and CMV-seronegative.

The CDR3 region has the DNA TGTGCCAGCAGCCCTGTAGCAGGGGGCACCGGGGAGCTGTTTTTT. The encoded protein is CASSPVAGGTGELFF. V gene TRBV6-6 combines with J gene TRBJ2-2; 7 bases agree with TRBD1. The CDR3 runs to 15 residues. From germline, CDR1 is MNHNY and CDR2 SVGAGI (reference sequence). With V trimmed by 6 bases and J by 4 bases, 8 bases remained unmatched.

There are a few counts of this clone. The chain is built from TRBV6-5 and TRBJ2-7, with 7 positions matching TRBD1. Germline V gene lookup returns CDR1 MNHEY and CDR2 SVGAGI. V dropped 5 bases and J dropped 1; count of bases not matched to a gene: 8. The CDR3 is 15 amino acids. The CDR3 spells CASSVRQGASYEQYF. Written as DNA, the CDR3 is TGTGCCAGCAGTGTTCGACAGGGCGCTTCCTACGAGCAGTACTTC.

This clone was seen only once. The chain uses TRBV19 and TRBJ1-1; TRBD1 is a possible D gene (6 bases). Germline CDR1 is LNHDA and CDR2 is SQIVND (reference sequence). The CDR3 is 13 amino acids. V was clipped by 6 bases and J by 4 bases, with 12 bases between them. The CDR3 nucleotides are TGTGCCAGTAGGGGGGCTGGGGGCACTGAAGCTTTCTTT. Encoded protein: CASRGAGGTEAFF.

J is TRBJ2-5 and V is TRBV5-4; D gene unclear. The germline V and J ends were trimmed by 4 bases and 1 base, with 8 bases remaining between them. In germline, CDR1 is SGHNT, CDR2 YYREEE (reference sequence). The CDR3 length is 13 residues. This chain's CDR3 is CASSGDFQETQYF. DNA of the CDR3: TGTGCCAGCAGCGGCGACTTCCAAGAGACCCAGTACTTC.

The genes are TRBV25-1 and TRBJ2-5, with 8 bases aligning to TRBD2. CDR3 size: 15 residues. Germline values: CDR1 MGHDK, CDR2 SYGVNS. Trimming took 0 bases from V and 1 from J; bases not matched to a gene: 1. The CDR3, as DNA: TGTGCCAGCAGTGAATACGGGACTAGCCAAGAGACCCAGTACTTC. Translation gives CASSEYGTSQETQYF.

The chain employs TRBV19 and TRBJ2-2; unclear D gene. From germline, CDR1 is LNHDA and CDR2 SQIVND (reference sequence). Deletions cut 7 bases from V and 6 bases from J, with 9 bases between. The CDR3 spans 12 residues. CDR3 residues: CASIEGAGELFF. The CDR3, as DNA: TGTGCCAGTATAGAAGGAGCCGGGGAGCTGTTTTTT.

V and J are TRBV23-1 and TRBJ1-5; D is undetermined. TRBV23-1 is identified as an open reading frame with a role that is uncertain. The length of the CDR3 is 10 residues. V shed 4 bases and J shed 7 bases, with 2 bases lying between them. The CDR3 bases are TGCGCCAGCAGTCCGCAGCCCCAGCATTTT. This encodes CASSPQPQHF.

The chain recombines TRBV19 with TRBJ2-7; D might be TRBD2 (5 bases). The germline V and J ends were trimmed by 3 bases and 2 bases, with 11 bases remaining between them. The CDR3 is made up of 14 amino acids. Per germline, CDR1 LNHDA and CDR2 SQIVND (reference sequence). Here the CDR3 reads CASSISGKPYEQYF. CDR3 nucleotides: TGTGCCAGTAGTATTTCGGGGAAACCCTACGAGCAGTACTTC.

This clone was observed a single time. This chain joins TRBV6-1 and TRBJ2-1, with TRBD2 matching 10 bases. The trim removed 0 bases at V and 6 bases at J, leaving 2 bases unmatched. CDR3 length: 15 amino acids. Germline-derived CDR1 and CDR2 are MNHNS and SASEGT. The CDR3 DNA reads TGTGCCAGCAGTGAAGCAGCGGGGGGGCCCAATGAGCAGTTCTTC. This translates into CASSEAAGGPNEQFF.

As regards this clone: Mismatch with germline at one junction end may stem from a read error. The V gene is TRBV7-7, the J gene TRBJ2-1, with 8 bases aligning to TRBD2. Germline V gives CDR1 SSHAT, CDR2 FNYEAQ (reference sequence). CDR3 length: 15 amino acids. CDR3 sequence reads: CASSLDFGGANEQFF. CDR3 nucleotide sequence: TGTGCTAGCAGCTTAGATTTCGGGGGGGCCAATGAGCAGTTCTTC.

V and J are TRBV5-5 and TRBJ2-7; TRBD1 might be the D (6 bases). Trimming removed 3 bases at V and 7 bases at J, with 14 bases between. The CDR3 is 13 amino acids. The germline CDR1 and CDR2 sequences are SGHKS and YYEKEE (reference sequence). For the CDR3, the DNA is TGTGCCAGCAGCTCGGGCGGCAGGGGTGAGCAGTACTTC. Translated, it gives CASSSGGRGEQYF.

The V and J genes are TRBV7-2 and TRBJ2-5; 10 positions agree with TRBD2. The germline V gene encodes CDR1 SGHTA and CDR2 FQGNSA. Trimming cost V 1 base and J 5 bases; bases outside gene matches: 10. This CDR3 region has 17 residues. CDR3 sequence: CASSLGVQRGGSETQYF. CDR3 coding DNA: TGTGCCAGCAGCTTAGGAGTGCAGCGGGGGGGAAGCGAGACCCAGTACTTC.

DNA for the CDR3: TGTGCCAGCAGCGTCTCAGACGGGTACGAGCAGTACTTC. Its protein product is CASSVSDGYEQYF. V usage is TRBV9 and J usage is TRBJ2-7; D unclear. The CDR3 runs 13 residues. V lost 2 bases and J lost 4, with 10 bases in between. Germline V CDR1 and CDR2: SGDLS, YYNGEE.

This clone has just a few counts. Given the absence of the conserved phenylalanine or tryptophan at the CDR3 end, a read error is likely. The chain couples TRBV11-1 to TRBJ2-7, with 9 bases lining up with TRBD1. The germline V gene has CDR1 SGHAT and CDR2 FQDESV (reference sequence). The CDR3 length is 17 residues. Trimming at V came to 5 bases and at J to 2 bases, leaving 13 bases not matched to a gene. CDR3 sequence reads: CASSLTGTGLGTYEQYL. The DNA of the CDR3 is TGTGCCAGCAGCCTAACCGGGACAGGGTTGGGGACCTACGAGCAGTACCTC.